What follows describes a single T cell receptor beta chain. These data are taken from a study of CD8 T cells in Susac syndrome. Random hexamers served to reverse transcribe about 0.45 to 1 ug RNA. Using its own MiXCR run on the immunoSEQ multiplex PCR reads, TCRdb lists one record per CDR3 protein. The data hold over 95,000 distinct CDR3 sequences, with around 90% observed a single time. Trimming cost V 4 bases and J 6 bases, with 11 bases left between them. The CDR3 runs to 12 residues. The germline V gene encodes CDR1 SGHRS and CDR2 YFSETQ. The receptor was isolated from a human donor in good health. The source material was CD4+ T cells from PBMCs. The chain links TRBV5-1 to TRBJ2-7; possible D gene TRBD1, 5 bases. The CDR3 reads CASSPQGIEQYF. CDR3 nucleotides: TGCGCCAGCAGCCCGCAGGGAATCGAGCAGTACTTC.